Given below is one T cell receptor (beta chain) in context. This entry comes from a study of T cell repertoires in ileal Crohn's disease. Time point defined: neoterminal ileum biopsy at postoperative endoscopy, about 6 months after surgery. Data came from immunoSEQ multiplex PCR; TCRdb stores just in-frame clones and leaves some out. The sample lists 10,000 to 15,000 clones, 82% occurring once. Trimming took off 7 bases at V and 10 bases at J, with 8 bases between the two ends. Germline assignment: CDR1 SNHLY and CDR2 FYNNEI. CDR3 length: 11 amino acids. The sequence derives from an adult with Crohn's disease. The V and J genes are TRBV2 and TRBJ1-6; D unresolved. Sequencing used ileal tissue. In DNA, the CDR3 is TGTGCCAGCATGGAGGACTCACCCCTCCACTTT. Translated: CASMEDSPLHF.